This is a list of T cell receptor beta chains from one sample in a study of blood T cell repertoires in COVID-19. The table came from immunoSEQ multiplex PCR; TCRdb's copy has only in-frame clones and leaves some out. The sample carries about 130,000 clones, approximately 85% recorded once. Material: peripheral blood. Source of these receptors: a human donor in a cohort sampled during active COVID-19. The CDR3 runs from the conserved cysteine through the conserved F or W. The order of the fields is clone size, J gene, D gene, V gene, CDR3 protein, CDR3 DNA. A D gene is named only where the DNA matches it firmly. Clone size is shown for a subset of rows, as once, few, many or a class of expanded clone.

clone_size: NA; j_call: TRBJ2-1; d_call: TRBD1; v_call: TRBV7-3; cdr3_aa: CASSSGTGGAQFF; cdr3_nt: TGTGCCAGCAGCTCCGGGACAGGGGGAGCGCAGTTCTTC
clone_size: NA; j_call: TRBJ1-5; d_call: NA; v_call: TRBV7-2; cdr3_aa: CASNPRSMNQPQHF; cdr3_nt: TGTGCCAGCAACCCACGGAGTATGAATCAGCCCCAGCATTTT
clone_size: NA; j_call: TRBJ1-1; d_call: TRBD1; v_call: TRBV7-3; cdr3_aa: CASSKTGRPGFAEAFF; cdr3_nt: TGTGCCAGCAGCAAGACAGGGCGACCGGGATTCGCTGAAGCTTTCTTT
clone_size: once; j_call: TRBJ1-3; d_call: TRBD1; v_call: TRBV5-5; cdr3_aa: CASSFLLTGTVSGNTIYF; cdr3_nt: TGTGCCAGCAGCTTTCTTTTGACCGGGACAGTATCTGGAAACACCATATATTTT
clone_size: NA; j_call: TRBJ2-1; d_call: NA; v_call: TRBV4-1; cdr3_aa: CASSQDFGTSRGNEQFF; cdr3_nt: TGCGCCAGCAGCCAAGATTTCGGAACTAGTCGTGGTAATGAGCAGTTCTTC
clone_size: NA; j_call: TRBJ1-2; d_call: NA; v_call: TRBV5-5; cdr3_aa: CASSLQANYGYTF; cdr3_nt: TGTGCCAGCAGCCTACAGGCTAACTATGGCTACACCTTC
clone_size: NA; j_call: TRBJ2-3; d_call: NA; v_call: TRBV9; cdr3_aa: CASSVGWEGTDTQYF; cdr3_nt: TGTGCCAGCAGCGTAGGGTGGGAGGGCACAGATACGCAGTATTTT
clone_size: NA; j_call: TRBJ1-2; d_call: NA; v_call: TRBV5-1; cdr3_aa: CASSLEGVRGYGYTF; cdr3_nt: TGCGCCAGCAGCTTGGAGGGCGTACGGGGCTATGGCTACACCTTC
clone_size: NA; j_call: TRBJ1-6; d_call: TRBD1; v_call: TRBV13; cdr3_aa: CASSTRQGLGSPLHF; cdr3_nt: TGTGCCAGCAGCACCCGACAGGGTCTAGGTTCACCCCTCCACTTT
clone_size: NA; j_call: TRBJ1-4; d_call: TRBD1; v_call: TRBV3-1/TRBV3-2; cdr3_aa: CASSTRQGYGEKLFF; cdr3_nt: TGTGCCAGCAGCACCCGACAGGGCTACGGAGAAAAACTGTTTTTT
clone_size: NA; j_call: TRBJ2-1; d_call: TRBD2; v_call: TRBV19; cdr3_aa: CASSIDTSSGINEQFF; cdr3_nt: TGTGCCAGTAGTATAGATACGTCTAGCGGAATCAATGAGCAGTTCTTC
clone_size: NA; j_call: TRBJ1-1; d_call: NA; v_call: TRBV14; cdr3_aa: CASSWGQNTEAFF; cdr3_nt: TGTGCCAGCAGCTGGGGACAGAACACTGAAGCTTTCTTT
clone_size: NA; j_call: TRBJ1-5; d_call: TRBD1; v_call: TRBV27; cdr3_aa: CASRGTGVGNQPQHF; cdr3_nt: TGTGCCAGCAGAGGGACAGGGGTAGGGAATCAGCCCCAGCATTTT
clone_size: NA; j_call: TRBJ2-7; d_call: NA; v_call: TRBV7-8; cdr3_aa: CASSLGVTVTPLYEQYF; cdr3_nt: TGTGCCAGCAGCTTGGGCGTGACAGTTACTCCCCTCTACGAGCAGTACTTC
clone_size: NA; j_call: TRBJ2-1; d_call: TRBD2; v_call: TRBV24-1; cdr3_aa: CATSDRRGGHNEQFF; cdr3_nt: TGTGCCACCAGTGATAGGAGGGGAGGGCACAATGAGCAGTTCTTC
clone_size: NA; j_call: TRBJ2-7; d_call: NA; v_call: TRBV5-1; cdr3_aa: CASSFGQPTLRHEQYF; cdr3_nt: TGCGCCAGCAGCTTTGGACAGCCTACGCTAAGACACGAGCAGTACTTC
clone_size: NA; j_call: TRBJ1-2; d_call: TRBD1; v_call: TRBV7-9; cdr3_aa: CASSSGGNYGYTF; cdr3_nt: TGTGCCAGCAGCTCAGGGGGTAACTATGGCTACACCTTC
clone_size: NA; j_call: TRBJ1-2; d_call: NA; v_call: TRBV5-6; cdr3_aa: CASSKDRDYGYTF; cdr3_nt: TGTGCCAGCAGCAAGGACAGAGACTATGGCTACACCTTC
clone_size: NA; j_call: TRBJ1-5; d_call: NA; v_call: TRBV28; cdr3_aa: CAAVQGGQNNQPQHF; cdr3_nt: TGTGCCGCAGTTCAAGGAGGGCAGAACAATCAGCCCCAGCATTTT
clone_size: NA; j_call: TRBJ2-1; d_call: NA; v_call: TRBV21-1; cdr3_aa: CASSYQIKTYNEQFF; cdr3_nt: TGTGCCAGCAGCTACCAGATCAAGACCTACAATGAGCAGTTCTTC
clone_size: once; j_call: TRBJ1-1; d_call: TRBD1; v_call: TRBV19; cdr3_aa: CASSMGQLEAFF; cdr3_nt: TGTGCCAGTAGTATGGGACAGCTCGAAGCTTTCTTT
clone_size: NA; j_call: TRBJ2-7; d_call: NA; v_call: TRBV10-3; cdr3_aa: CAISERGNPYEQYF; cdr3_nt: TGTGCCATCAGTGAGCGGGGGAACCCCTACGAGCAGTACTTC
clone_size: NA; j_call: TRBJ2-3; d_call: TRBD2; v_call: TRBV7-8; cdr3_aa: CASSLVPTVYRGGRYTQYF; cdr3_nt: TGTGCCAGCAGCTTAGTGCCTACTGTGTATCGGGGGGGCAGGTATACGCAGTATTTT
clone_size: few; j_call: TRBJ2-7; d_call: TRBD1; v_call: TRBV3-1/TRBV3-2; cdr3_aa: CASSPTGKEQYF; cdr3_nt: TGTGCCAGCAGCCCGACAGGGAAGGAGCAGTACTTC
clone_size: NA; j_call: TRBJ2-1; d_call: TRBD2; v_call: TRBV19; cdr3_aa: CASRGLAQEQFF; cdr3_nt: TGTGCCAGTAGGGGACTAGCACAGGAGCAGTTCTTC
clone_size: NA; j_call: TRBJ2-2; d_call: TRBD1; v_call: TRBV7-6; cdr3_aa: CASSTNRDRGLTGELFF; cdr3_nt: TGTGCCAGCAGCACGAACCGGGACAGGGGGCTCACCGGGGAGCTGTTTTTT
clone_size: NA; j_call: TRBJ1-1; d_call: NA; v_call: TRBV11-3; cdr3_aa: CASSRDTNTEAFF; cdr3_nt: TGTGCCAGCAGCCGGGACACGAACACTGAAGCTTTCTTT
clone_size: few; j_call: TRBJ2-1; d_call: TRBD2; v_call: TRBV30; cdr3_aa: CAWRPLGTSWSEQFF; cdr3_nt: TGTGCCTGGAGACCTTTAGGGACTAGCTGGAGTGAGCAGTTCTTC
clone_size: NA; j_call: TRBJ2-7; d_call: TRBD2; v_call: TRBV18; cdr3_aa: CASSLAGGSYEQYF; cdr3_nt: TGTGCCAGCTCACTAGCGGGGGGCTCCTACGAGCAGTACTTC
clone_size: NA; j_call: TRBJ1-1; d_call: TRBD1; v_call: TRBV5-6; cdr3_aa: CASSLGQGAEAFF; cdr3_nt: TGTGCCAGCAGCTTGGGACAGGGGGCTGAAGCTTTCTTT
clone_size: NA; j_call: TRBJ1-1; d_call: NA; v_call: TRBV3-1/TRBV3-2; cdr3_aa: CASSPLAGNTEAFF; cdr3_nt: TGTGCCAGCAGCCCGCTTGCGGGAAACACTGAAGCTTTCTTT
clone_size: NA; j_call: TRBJ1-5; d_call: NA; v_call: TRBV29-1; cdr3_aa: CSVGDVSNQPQHF; cdr3_nt: TGCAGCGTTGGAGACGTAAGCAATCAGCCCCAGCATTTT
clone_size: NA; j_call: TRBJ1-1; d_call: TRBD1; v_call: TRBV18; cdr3_aa: CASSRQGANTEAFF; cdr3_nt: TGTGCCAGCTCACGACAGGGGGCGAACACTGAAGCTTTCTTT
clone_size: NA; j_call: TRBJ2-1; d_call: NA; v_call: TRBV10-2; cdr3_aa: CASSERTIEGTLNEQFF; cdr3_nt: TGCGCCAGCAGTGAGCGGACTATCGAAGGCACTTTAAATGAGCAGTTCTTC
clone_size: NA; j_call: TRBJ2-3; d_call: NA; v_call: TRBV5-4; cdr3_aa: CASSLDPVPSTDTQYF; cdr3_nt: TGTGCCAGCAGCTTGGATCCAGTTCCTAGCACAGATACGCAGTATTTT
clone_size: NA; j_call: TRBJ1-1; d_call: NA; v_call: TRBV6-5; cdr3_aa: CASSWPGGTEAFF; cdr3_nt: TGTGCCAGCAGTTGGCCGGGGGGCACTGAAGCTTTCTTT
clone_size: NA; j_call: TRBJ1-4; d_call: TRBD1; v_call: TRBV5-5; cdr3_aa: CASSSPGQANEKLFF; cdr3_nt: TGTGCCAGCAGCTCGCCGGGACAGGCTAATGAAAAACTGTTTTTT
clone_size: NA; j_call: TRBJ2-2; d_call: NA; v_call: TRBV29-1; cdr3_aa: CSVAGGAGNTGELFF; cdr3_nt: TGCAGCGTTGCGGGGGGCGCAGGGAACACCGGGGAGCTGTTTTTT
clone_size: NA; j_call: TRBJ1-1; d_call: NA; v_call: TRBV4-2; cdr3_aa: CASSHGGTNTEAFF; cdr3_nt: TGTGCCAGCAGCCACGGGGGGACGAACACTGAAGCTTTCTTT
clone_size: once; j_call: TRBJ1-2; d_call: NA; v_call: TRBV19; cdr3_aa: CASSTVDGGPGGYTF; cdr3_nt: TGTGCCAGTAGTACCGTTGATGGGGGCCCCGGAGGCTACACCTTC
clone_size: NA; j_call: TRBJ2-5; d_call: TRBD2; v_call: TRBV23-1; cdr3_aa: CASSHPRTSGGELRRTQYF; cdr3_nt: TGCGCCAGCAGTCACCCCCGGACTAGCGGGGGGGAGTTAAGACGGACCCAGTACTTC
clone_size: once; j_call: TRBJ2-7; d_call: TRBD2; v_call: TRBV4-1; cdr3_aa: CASSLAGGLSYEQYF; cdr3_nt: TGCGCCAGCAGCTTAGCGGGGGGTCTCTCCTACGAGCAGTACTTC
clone_size: NA; j_call: TRBJ2-1; d_call: TRBD2; v_call: TRBV13; cdr3_aa: CASSWGGSSYNEQFF; cdr3_nt: TGTGCCAGCAGCTGGGGGGGGAGCTCCTACAATGAGCAGTTCTTC
clone_size: NA; j_call: TRBJ2-2; d_call: NA; v_call: TRBV19; cdr3_aa: CASMRGWDGELFF; cdr3_nt: TGTGCCAGTATGAGGGGGTGGGACGGGGAGCTGTTTTTT
clone_size: NA; j_call: TRBJ2-7; d_call: NA; v_call: TRBV5-1; cdr3_aa: CASSLDSLLDEQYF; cdr3_nt: TGCGCCAGCAGCTTGGACAGCTTGCTCGACGAGCAGTACTTC
clone_size: NA; j_call: TRBJ2-7; d_call: TRBD2; v_call: TRBV27; cdr3_aa: CASSLRWGGTSGYEQYF; cdr3_nt: TGTGCCAGCAGTTTAAGGTGGGGAGGGACTAGCGGCTACGAGCAGTACTTC
clone_size: NA; j_call: TRBJ2-7; d_call: NA; v_call: TRBV30; cdr3_aa: CAWSLPVPGAYYDYEQYF; cdr3_nt: TGTGCCTGGAGTTTACCCGTCCCAGGGGCCTACTACGACTACGAGCAGTACTTC
clone_size: NA; j_call: TRBJ2-3; d_call: TRBD2; v_call: TRBV2; cdr3_aa: CASSFSGGTTDTQYF; cdr3_nt: TGTGCCAGCAGTTTTAGCGGGGGCACCACAGATACGCAGTATTTT
clone_size: NA; j_call: TRBJ2-7; d_call: NA; v_call: TRBV5-1; cdr3_aa: CASSFSQGVDEQYF; cdr3_nt: TGCGCCAGCAGCTTTTCGCAGGGTGTCGACGAGCAGTACTTC
clone_size: NA; j_call: TRBJ2-3; d_call: NA; v_call: TRBV5-4; cdr3_aa: CASSFQLADTQYF; cdr3_nt: TGTGCCAGCAGCTTCCAACTAGCAGATACGCAGTATTTT
clone_size: NA; j_call: TRBJ2-7; d_call: NA; v_call: TRBV4-1; cdr3_aa: CASSQEPSYEQYF; cdr3_nt: TGCGCCAGCAGCCAAGAGCCCAGCTACGAGCAGTACTTC
clone_size: NA; j_call: TRBJ1-1; d_call: TRBD1; v_call: TRBV18; cdr3_aa: CASSRGQANTEAFF; cdr3_nt: TGTGCCAGCTCGCGAGGACAGGCGAACACTGAAGCTTTCTTT
clone_size: NA; j_call: TRBJ2-3; d_call: NA; v_call: TRBV7-6; cdr3_aa: CASSLSGFGQYF; cdr3_nt: TGTGCCAGCAGCTTAAGTGGTTTCGGGCAGTATTTT
clone_size: once; j_call: TRBJ2-5; d_call: TRBD2; v_call: TRBV6-1; cdr3_aa: CASSDARIAGPTQETQYF; cdr3_nt: TGTGCCAGCAGTGACGCCCGTATAGCGGGGCCAACCCAAGAGACCCAGTACTTC